This entry lists 26 T cell receptor beta chains sequenced from one sample in a study of blood T cell repertoires in COVID-19. TCRdb's table, derived via immunoSEQ multiplex PCR, lists solely in-frame clones and lacks some. The data show about 100,000 clones, 85% seen once. The specimen sequenced was peripheral blood. Receptor source: a woman in her 70s with active or convalescent COVID-19.

This chain connects TRBV10-3 to TRBJ1-5, with a tentative D call TRBD1 (5 bases). The CDR3 extends over 14 amino acids. V was cut by 4 bases and J by 6 bases, with 13 bases left in between. Germline loops: CDR1 ENHRY, CDR2 SYGVKD. The CDR3: CAISAAQQGQPQHF. CDR3 DNA: TGTGCCATCAGTGCGGCACAGCAGGGTCAGCCCCAGCATTTT.

The genes are TRBV4-1 and TRBJ2-7; TRBD1 might be the D (5 bases). Trimming left V 2 bases short and J 0 bases short, with 11 bases between. Germline values: CDR1 MGHRA, CDR2 YSYEKL. The CDR3 has 15 amino acids. CDR3 in DNA: TGCGCCAGCAGCCAAATGGACACGAGCTCCTACGAGCAGTACTTC. It codes for CASSQMDTSSYEQYF.

This clone was detected once. This chain uses TRBV5-6 with TRBJ1-2, with TRBD1 as a possible D gene (5 bases). CDR3 length equals 15 residues. Looked up from germline, CDR1 is SGHDT and CDR2 is YYEEEE. The V end lost 0 bases, the J end lost 4 bases, and 13 bases lay between the germline ends. CDR3: CASSLGAWGGYGYTF. CDR3 coding DNA: TGTGCCAGCAGCTTGGGTGCGTGGGGGGGCTATGGCTACACCTTC.

V usage is TRBV24-1 and J usage is TRBJ2-3, with 12 bases lining up with TRBD2. The CDR3 is 17 residues long. Germline V gene lookup returns CDR1 KGHDR and CDR2 SFDVKD. V trimming: 6 bases; J trimming: 4 bases; junction bases outside the gene matches: 10. CDR3 bases: TGTGCCACCAGTACCAGACTAGCGGGAGCGGGCGCAGATACGCAGTATTTT. Translating gives CATSTRLAGAGADTQYF.

This chain uses TRBV4-3 with TRBJ2-2, with 11 nucleotides matching TRBD1. The J segment lost 4 bases and the V segment lost 0 bases, leaving 7 bases of the junction unmatched. The germline gives CDR1 LGHNA, CDR2 YSLEER. The CDR3 is made up of 18 amino acids. The CDR3 region has the DNA TGCGCCAGCAGCCAAGAAGCCGGGACAGGGGGGAGCACCGGGGAGCTGTTTTTT. Translated, it gives CASSQEAGTGGSTGELFF.

The CDR3 reads CASSLLGGGDHEQYF. The CDR3 DNA sequence: TGTGCCAGCAGCCTCCTGGGAGGCGGGGACCACGAGCAGTACTTC. This chain links TRBV3-1 (or the pseudogene TRBV3-2) with TRBJ2-7, with TRBD2 as a possible D gene (6 bases). V was clipped by 4 bases and J by 5 bases, with 18 bases between them. The CDR3 spans 15 residues. Germline-derived CDR1 and CDR2 are LGHDT and YNNKEL (reference sequence).

The chain couples TRBV7-2 to TRBJ1-2, with TRBD1 matching 7 bases. The germline V gene has CDR1 SGHTA and CDR2 FQGNSA. The CDR3 is 14 amino acids. The V and J ends lost 1 base and 6 bases, in that order; junction bases with no gene match: 5. The CDR3 is CASSLGRGLDGYTF. CDR3 nucleotides: TGTGCCAGCAGCTTAGGGAGGGGGCTGGATGGCTACACCTTC.

This chain uses TRBV6-5 with TRBJ1-1; 10 bases map to TRBD1. With V trimmed by 5 bases and J by 11 bases, 11 bases remained unmatched. The CDR3 totals 14 residues. CDR1 MNHEY and CDR2 SVGAGI come from the germline V gene. CDR3 nucleotides: TGTGCCAGCAGTAAACGACAGGGGGCTTTCGAGGCTTTCTTT. It yields the protein CASSKRQGAFEAFF.

The CDR3 loop is CASSWGQGANEKLFF. DNA for the CDR3: TGTGCCAGCAGCTGGGGACAGGGGGCGAATGAAAAACTGTTTTTT. The chain joins TRBV5-8 to TRBJ1-4; 12 positions match TRBD1. Looked up from germline, CDR1 is SGHTS and CDR2 is YDEGEE. The CDR3 contains 15 residues. Trimming took 3 bases from V and 5 from J; bases not matched to a gene: 2.

The chain recombines TRBV5-4 with TRBJ2-3, with no clear D. Germline assignment: CDR1 SGHNT and CDR2 YYREEE (reference sequence). V was clipped by 4 bases and J by 4 bases, with 13 bases between them. The CDR3 loop spans 14 amino acids. CDR3 sequence (DNA): TGTGCCAGCAGCCCGGCTCGGGTCGCAGATACGCAGTATTTT. Translating gives CASSPARVADTQYF.

This clone was detected only once. The rearrangement uses TRBV6-1 and TRBJ1-4; tentative D call: TRBD1 (6 bases). Trimming removed 2 bases from V and 5 bases from J, with 12 bases in between. Per germline, CDR1 MNHNS and CDR2 SASEGT. There are 15 residues in the CDR3. The CDR3 is CASSEQGTGNEKLFF. The CDR3 bases are TGTGCCAGCAGTGAACAGGGGACGGGCAATGAAAAACTGTTTTTT.

This chain joins TRBV2 and TRBJ1-1; D is undetermined. The CDR3 spans 13 residues. V was shortened by 7 bases and J by 4 bases, with 13 bases between the two germline ends. Germline V lookup: CDR1 SNHLY, CDR2 FYNNEI. The DNA for the CDR3 is TGTGCCAGCAAAACTAGTCCGGTCACTGAAGCTTTCTTT. Encoded protein: CASKTSPVTEAFF.

This chain links TRBV5-1 with TRBJ2-7; D perhaps matches TRBD1 (7 bases). Germline CDR1 SGHRS, CDR2 YFSETQ. V was pared by 7 bases and J by 6 bases, with 20 bases between. The CDR3 sequence is 14 residues long. CDR3 sequence (DNA): TGCGCCAGCCTCAACCGACAGGGACTTCTCGAGCAGTACTTC. This sequence encodes CASLNRQGLLEQYF.

This chain links TRBV19 with TRBJ1-5; D is unclear. V gave up 5 bases and J gave up 3 bases, with 11 bases separating them. The germline V gene has CDR1 LNHDA and CDR2 SQIVND (reference sequence). This CDR3 has 14 residues. The DNA for the CDR3 is TGTGCCAGTAGTCGCCAGAACAACAATCAGCCCCAGCATTTT. Residues: CASSRQNNNQPQHF.

The chain recombines TRBV7-2 with TRBJ2-5; TRBD1 matches at 7 bases. The ends lost 5 bases at V and 4 bases at J; junction bases unmatched: 10. The germline V gene has CDR1 SGHTA and CDR2 FQGNSA. This CDR3 is 15 amino acids long. CDR3 region: CASSIYRGVRETQYF. The CDR3 DNA sequence: TGTGCCAGCAGCATTTACAGGGGAGTAAGAGAGACCCAGTACTTC.

About this clone itself: Germline is not matched at one junction end, which may reflect a read error. This chain links TRBV7-7 with TRBJ2-3; 14 bases align to TRBD2. This CDR3 has 16 amino acids. Germline V gene sequence: CDR1 SSHAT, CDR2 FNYEAQ (reference sequence). CDR3 coding DNA: TGTGCTAGCAGCGTGGGACTAGCGGGAGTCTCCGATACGCAGTATTTT. Protein product: CASSVGLAGVSDTQYF.

The V call is TRBV6-5, the J call TRBJ2-7; 8 nucleotides match TRBD1. The CDR3 contains 15 residues. V trimming: 0 bases; J trimming: 3 bases; junction bases outside the gene matches: 4. The germline gives CDR1 MNHEY, CDR2 SVGAGI. The CDR3 is CASSYSRQGLYEQYF. The CDR3 region has the DNA TGTGCCAGCAGTTACTCGAGACAGGGGCTCTACGAGCAGTACTTC.

The CDR3 DNA follows: TGTGCCAGCAGCGCATCCTCCCCAAAAATTACTAATGACCCAGCCAAAAACATTCAGTACTTC. Its translation is CASSASSPKITNDPAKNIQYF. The rearrangement joins TRBV9 to TRBJ2-4; D gene ambiguous. V lost 3 bases to trimming and J lost 0 bases, with 28 bases between them. The germline V gene has CDR1 SGDLS and CDR2 YYNGEE. The CDR3 is 21 residues long.

This chain connects TRBV12-3 or TRBV12-4 to TRBJ2-1; 7 nucleotides line up with TRBD1. The CDR3 totals 13 residues. V trimming: 3 bases; J trimming: 6 bases; junction bases outside the gene matches: 2. CDR3 protein: CASSFSGGNEQFF. In DNA form, the CDR3 reads TGTGCCAGCAGTTTTTCAGGGGGCAATGAGCAGTTCTTC.

This sequence joins TRBV2 and TRBJ1-4, with D tentatively TRBD1 (5 bases). This CDR3 region has 11 residues. V shed 11 bases and J shed 12 bases, with 16 bases lying between them. Per the germline V gene, CDR1 is SNHLY and CDR2 is FYNNEI. CDR3 coding DNA: TGTGCCGGGAGGACTAGGGGAGAACTGTTTTTT. It encodes CAGRTRGELFF.

The V and J genes are TRBV4-2 and TRBJ2-1; 8 nucleotides align to TRBD2. The V gene end was trimmed by 1 base and the J gene end by 4 bases; junction bases not matched to a gene: 6. CDR3 length: 16 residues. Germline-derived CDR1 and CDR2 are LGHNA and YNFKEQ. Written as DNA, the CDR3 is TGTGCCAGCAGCCAAGCGGGAGGGGTCGAATACAATGAGCAGTTCTTC. Protein product: CASSQAGGVEYNEQFF.

The chain uses TRBV3-1 (or the pseudogene TRBV3-2) and TRBJ2-3, with D possibly matching TRBD1 (6 bases). Trimming pared 3 bases from V and 13 bases from J, leaving 14 bases between. Germline-derived CDR1 and CDR2 are LGHDT and YNNKEL (reference sequence). CDR3 length equals 12 residues. Here the CDR3 DNA reads TGTGCCAGCAGCCAGACAGGAGCGTCCGAGTATTTT. The encoded protein is CASSQTGASEYF.

The chain recombines TRBV28 with TRBJ2-5; 15 nucleotides match TRBD2. Germline values: CDR1 MDHEN, CDR2 SYDVKM. The CDR3 spans 18 residues. Trimming took 8 bases from V and 0 from J; bases not matched to a gene: 10. The CDR3 DNA reads TGTGCCAGCGGGGGAAGGGGACTAGCGGGAGGTTACCAAGAGACCCAGTACTTC. It codes for CASGGRGLAGGYQETQYF.

The chain joins TRBV20-1 to TRBJ2-5, with D tentatively TRBD1 (6 bases). V gave up 5 bases and J gave up 6 bases, with 10 bases separating them. CDR1 is DFQATT and CDR2 is SNEGSKA in the germline V gene (reference sequence). The CDR3 sequence is 11 residues long. CDR3 amino acids: CSAHRVQTQYF. The CDR3 DNA reads as TGCAGTGCTCACAGGGTGCAGACCCAGTACTTC.

The J gene is TRBJ1-4, the V gene TRBV4-1; D unresolved. The CDR3 extends over 17 amino acids. The V end was cut by 0 bases, the J end by 1 base, with 12 bases between. Germline lookup yields CDR1 MGHRA and CDR2 YSYEKL. The CDR3 DNA is TGCGCCAGCAGCCAAGAATCGTCGCCAGGAACTAATGAAAAACTGTTTTTT. Translation: CASSQESSPGTNEKLFF.

The genes are TRBV25-1 and TRBJ1-2, with 7 positions matching TRBD1. The CDR3 extends over 16 amino acids. V was clipped by 6 bases and J by 5 bases; unmatched bases: 15. From germline, CDR1 is MGHDK and CDR2 SYGVNS. In DNA, the CDR3 is TGTGCCAGCAGATCCGCAGGGGGAGACGATCGTTATGGCTACACCTTC. Translation: CASRSAGGDDRYGYTF.